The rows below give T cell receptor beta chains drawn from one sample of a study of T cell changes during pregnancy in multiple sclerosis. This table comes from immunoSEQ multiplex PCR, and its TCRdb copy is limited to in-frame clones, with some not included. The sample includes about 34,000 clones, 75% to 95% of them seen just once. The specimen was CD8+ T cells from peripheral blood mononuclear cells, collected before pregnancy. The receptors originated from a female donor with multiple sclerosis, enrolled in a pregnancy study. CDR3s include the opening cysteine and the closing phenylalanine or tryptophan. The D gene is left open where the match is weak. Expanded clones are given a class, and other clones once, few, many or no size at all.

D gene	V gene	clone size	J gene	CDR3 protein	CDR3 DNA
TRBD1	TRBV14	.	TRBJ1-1	CASSQDYRGQPEAFF	TGTGCCAGCAGCCAAGACTATCGGGGACAGCCTGAAGCTTTCTTT
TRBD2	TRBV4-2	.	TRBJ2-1	CASSSAVAGGYNEQFF	TGTGCCAGCAGCTCCGCGGTAGCGGGGGGGTACAATGAGCAGTTCTTC
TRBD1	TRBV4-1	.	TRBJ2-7	CASSPVTGSHEQYF	TGCGCCAGCAGCCCCGTGACAGGGTCCCACGAGCAGTACTTC
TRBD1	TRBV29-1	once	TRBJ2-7	CSVILTGGGDEQYF	TGCAGCGTTATACTTACAGGGGGAGGCGACGAGCAGTACTTC
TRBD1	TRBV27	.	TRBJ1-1	CASSLGQFFRRTEAFF	TGTGCCAGCAGCTTGGGACAGTTCTTCAGAAGGACTGAAGCTTTCTTT
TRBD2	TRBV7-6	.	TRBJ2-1	CASTTGAGGPGEQFF	TGTGCCAGCACCACCGGGGCGGGAGGGCCCGGAGAGCAGTTCTTC
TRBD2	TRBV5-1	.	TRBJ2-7	CASSPGTSVNYEQYF	TGCGCCAGCAGCCCCGGGACTAGCGTGAACTACGAGCAGTACTTC
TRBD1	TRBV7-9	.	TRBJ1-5	CASSPRTGSNQPQHF	TGTGCCAGCAGCCCCCGGACAGGGAGCAATCAGCCCCAGCATTTT
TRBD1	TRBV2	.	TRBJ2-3	CARAGTGAADTQYF	TGTGCCAGAGCCGGGACAGGGGCTGCAGATACGCAGTATTTT
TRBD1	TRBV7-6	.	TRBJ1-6	CASSLRQGANSPLHF	TGTGCCAGCAGCTTGAGACAGGGGGCGAATTCACCCCTCCACTTT
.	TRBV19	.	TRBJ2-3	CASSIRLDLTDTQYF	TGTGCCAGTAGTATCCGCCTAGACCTCACAGATACGCAGTATTTT
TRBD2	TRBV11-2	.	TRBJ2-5	CASSLGATSGAFQETQYF	TGTGCCAGCAGCTTAGGGGCAACTAGCGGGGCTTTCCAAGAGACCCAGTACTTC
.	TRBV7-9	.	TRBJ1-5	CASSPGTPYSNQPQHF	TGTGCCAGCAGCCCCGGGACACCATATAGCAATCAGCCCCAGCATTTT
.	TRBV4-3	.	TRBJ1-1	CASSQGQGNTEAFF	TGCGCCAGCAGCCAAGGGCAGGGGAACACTGAAGCTTTCTTT
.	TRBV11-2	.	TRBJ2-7	CASSLLLASYEQYF	TGTGCCAGCAGCTTACTGTTAGCGTCCTACGAGCAGTACTTC
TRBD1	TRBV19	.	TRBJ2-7	CASSIKGQRSYEQYF	TGTGCCAGTAGTATCAAGGGACAGCGCTCCTACGAGCAGTACTTC
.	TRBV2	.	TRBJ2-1	CASSEAGAGVVYNEQFF	TGTGCCAGCAGTGAAGCGGGGGCGGGAGTGGTGTACAATGAGCAGTTCTTC
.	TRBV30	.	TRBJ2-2	CAWDHGASTGELFF	TGTGCCTGGGACCATGGGGCGAGCACCGGGGAGCTGTTTTTT
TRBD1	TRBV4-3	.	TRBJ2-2	CASSQDTGAIGELFF	TGCGCCAGCAGCCAAGATACAGGGGCGATCGGGGAGCTGTTTTTT
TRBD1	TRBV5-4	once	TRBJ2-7	CASSAGGTGSTEQYF	TGTGCCAGCAGCGCGGGCGGGACAGGATCTACCGAGCAGTACTTC
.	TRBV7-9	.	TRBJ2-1	CASSFYRSSSYNEQFF	TGTGCCAGCAGCTTTTACAGGTCCAGCTCCTACAATGAGCAGTTCTTC
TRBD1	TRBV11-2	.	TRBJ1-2	CASSLDFRQGNYGYTF	TGTGCCAGCAGCTTAGATTTTAGACAGGGCAACTATGGCTACACCTTC
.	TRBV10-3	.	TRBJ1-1	CAISESLGEVGTEAFF	TGTGCCATCAGTGAGTCCCTCGGGGAGGTAGGCACTGAAGCTTTCTTT
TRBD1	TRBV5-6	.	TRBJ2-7	CASSLGQGSYEQYF	TGTGCCAGCAGCTTGGGACAGGGCTCCTACGAGCAGTACTTC
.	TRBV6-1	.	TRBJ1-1	CASSDGGLMNTEAFF	TGTGCCAGCAGTGATGGCGGCCTAATGAACACTGAAGCTTTCTTT
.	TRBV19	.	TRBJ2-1	CASSIALSSYNEQFF	TGTGCCAGTAGTATTGCCCTGAGCTCCTACAATGAGCAGTTCTTC
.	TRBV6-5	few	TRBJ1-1	CASSYHKTAMNTEAFF	TGTGCCAGCAGTTACCACAAAACAGCCATGAACACTGAAGCTTTCTTT
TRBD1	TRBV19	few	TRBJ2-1	CASSTRQGSDNEQFF	TGTGCCAGTAGTACCCGACAGGGATCGGACAATGAGCAGTTCTTC
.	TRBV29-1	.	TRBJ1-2	CSVETGANYGYTF	TGCAGCGTTGAGACGGGAGCTAACTATGGCTACACCTTC
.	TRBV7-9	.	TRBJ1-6	CASSPPQGLKTPLHF	TGTGCCAGCAGCCCCCCCCAGGGGCTCAAGACACCCCTCCACTTT
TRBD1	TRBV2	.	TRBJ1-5	CASSEDRASSLPQPQHF	TGTGCCAGCAGTGAGGACAGGGCCTCTTCCCTCCCTCAGCCCCAGCATTTT
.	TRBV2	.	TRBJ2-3	CASRSRPGLPSTDTQYF	TGTGCCAGCAGGAGCCGACCAGGGCTGCCTAGCACAGATACGCAGTATTTT
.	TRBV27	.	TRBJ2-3	CASSPSGSSTDTQYF	TGTGCCAGCAGTCCGAGCGGGTCTAGCACAGATACGCAGTATTTT
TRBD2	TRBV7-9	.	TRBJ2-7	CASSLTTSGNYEQYF	TGTGCCAGCAGCTTAACAACTAGCGGGAACTACGAGCAGTACTTC
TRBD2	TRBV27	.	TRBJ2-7	CASSWSGSPSYEQYF	TGTGCCAGCAGCTGGAGCGGGAGCCCCTCCTACGAGCAGTACTTC
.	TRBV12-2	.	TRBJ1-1	CARGGRHGGTEAFF	TGTGCAAGGGGCGGCCGCCACGGAGGCACTGAAGCTTTCTTT
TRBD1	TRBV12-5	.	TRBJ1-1	CASGLVPRQGLVDWDTEAFF	TGTGCTAGTGGTTTGGTACCGAGACAGGGTTTGGTAGACTGGGACACTGAAGCTTTCTTT
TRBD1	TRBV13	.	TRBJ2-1	CASSPYRGPYNEQFF	TGTGCCAGCAGCCCTTACAGGGGCCCCTACAATGAGCAGTTCTTC
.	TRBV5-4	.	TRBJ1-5	CASSLYGGDQPQHF	TGTGCCAGCAGCTTGTACGGAGGGGACCAGCCCCAGCATTTT
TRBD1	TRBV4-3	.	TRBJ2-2	CASSQDLGTGYTGELFF	TGCGCCAGCAGCCAAGATTTAGGGACAGGGTACACCGGGGAGCTGTTTTTT
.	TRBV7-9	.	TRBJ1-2	CASSNSQGLELPYGYTF	TGTGCCAGCAGCAACTCACAAGGACTGGAGTTACCGTATGGCTACACCTTC
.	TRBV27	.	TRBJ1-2	CASQALYVGDRVYGYTF	TGTGCCAGCCAAGCTCTTTATGTAGGGGATAGAGTCTATGGCTACACCTTC
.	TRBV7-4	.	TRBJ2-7	CASSFLYRSYEQYF	TGTGCCAGCAGCTTTCTTTACAGATCCTACGAGCAGTACTTC
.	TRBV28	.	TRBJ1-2	CASSLFLFVYGYTF	TGTGCCAGCAGTTTGTTCCTCTTTGTCTATGGCTACACCTTC
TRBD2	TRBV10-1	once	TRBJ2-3	CASRGARTSGSSTDTQYF	TGCGCCAGCAGAGGGGCCCGGACTAGCGGCTCTAGCACAGATACGCAGTATTTT
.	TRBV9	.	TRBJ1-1	CASSPKREPAFNTEAFF	TGTGCCAGCAGCCCCAAGCGGGAACCCGCCTTCAACACTGAAGCTTTCTTT
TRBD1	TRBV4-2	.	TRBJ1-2	CASSLGTGDANYGYTF	TGTGCCAGCAGCCTTGGGACAGGGGATGCTAACTATGGCTACACCTTC
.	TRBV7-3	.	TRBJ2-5	CASSRERAPKETQYF	TGTGCCAGCAGCCGAGAGCGGGCACCCAAAGAGACCCAGTACTTC
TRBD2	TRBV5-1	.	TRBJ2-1	CASTGTSGGATYNEQFF	TGCGCCAGCACCGGGACTAGCGGGGGGGCCACCTACAATGAGCAGTTCTTC
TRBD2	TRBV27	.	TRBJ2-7	CASSLGTSEQYF	TGTGCCAGCAGTTTGGGGACTAGCGAGCAGTACTTC
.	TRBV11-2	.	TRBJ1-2	CASSLRSRRQNYGYTF	TGTGCCAGCAGCTTACGTTCTAGGAGACAGAACTATGGCTACACCTTC
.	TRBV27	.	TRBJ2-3	CASSLFHPRTDTQYF	TGTGCCAGCAGTTTATTTCACCCTCGGACAGATACGCAGTATTTT
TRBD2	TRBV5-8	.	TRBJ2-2	CASSPGLAGGPNTGELFF	TGTGCCAGCAGCCCGGGACTAGCGGGGGGACCGAACACCGGGGAGCTGTTTTTT